A single TCR beta chain is shown here with its context. Its cognate antigen is unknown. The repertoire was sequenced with immunoSEQ multiplex PCR; TCRdb's copy has only in-frame clones and lacks some. The data contain around 18,000 clones, around 84% of them singletons. V lost 0 bases and J 1 base, leaving 4 bases between the germline ends. Germline assignment: CDR1 SGHNT and CDR2 YYREEE (reference sequence). This CDR3 has 13 amino acids. This entry comes from a study of T cells in narcolepsy. Study context: Patients with NT1 or NT2 and healthy control donors were enrolled. General study points: No autoreactive T cell clone sequences appeared in some memory CD4+ repertoires. Reportedly, autoreactive clonotypes were serially detected in patients' blood but not controls'. Comparing one patient's CSF and blood CD4+ clonotypes highlighted HCRT- and TRIB2-specific autoreactive clonotypes.

The TCR sequence derives from a human donor in good health. The chain uses TRBV5-4 and TRBJ1-1; D call uncertain. The sample consisted of memory (CD45RA-) CD4+ T cells from blood. The CDR3 DNA follows: TGTGCCAGCAGCTTGGGATCGAACACTGAAGCTTTCTTT. This encodes CASSLGSNTEAFF.